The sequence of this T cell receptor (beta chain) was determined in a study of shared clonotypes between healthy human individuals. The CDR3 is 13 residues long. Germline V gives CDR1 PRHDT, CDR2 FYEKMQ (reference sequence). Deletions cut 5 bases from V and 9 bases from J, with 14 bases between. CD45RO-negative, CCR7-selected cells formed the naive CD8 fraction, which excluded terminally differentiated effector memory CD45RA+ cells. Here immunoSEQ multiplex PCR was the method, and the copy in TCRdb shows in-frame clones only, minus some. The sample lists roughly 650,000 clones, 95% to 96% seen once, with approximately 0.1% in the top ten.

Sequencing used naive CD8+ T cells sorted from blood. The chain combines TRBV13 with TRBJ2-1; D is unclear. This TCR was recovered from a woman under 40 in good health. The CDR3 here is CASSDAAQPEQFF. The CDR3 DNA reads TGTGCCAGCAGCGACGCGGCTCAACCTGAGCAGTTCTTC.